These 23 T cell receptor beta chains share one sample of origin, sequenced in a study of T cell responses to AZD1222 COVID-19 vaccine. Libraries were prepared by immunoSEQ multiplex PCR; TCRdb keeps only in-frame clonotypes and omits some of them. The sample includes roughly 150,000 clones, around 91% of them seen just once. The specimen comprised peripheral blood, sampled on day 0 of AZD1222 vaccination. These receptors were collected from an adult in good health.

This chain joins TRBV15 and TRBJ1-4, with D hard to call. The germline V gene encodes CDR1 LNHNV and CDR2 YYDKDF (reference sequence). V was trimmed by 1 base and J by 8 bases, leaving 11 bases between them. The CDR3 sequence is 14 residues long. Here the CDR3 reads CATSRGNAGEKLFF. The CDR3 DNA sequence: TGTGCCACCAGCAGAGGGAATGCGGGAGAAAAACTGTTTTTT. Supplemented by reference TRBV15 and TRBJ1-4, the full variable domain reads DAMVIQNPRYQVTQFGKPVTLSCSQTLNHNVMYWYQQKSSQAPKLLFHYYDKDFNNEADTPDNFQSRRPNTSFCFLDIRSPGLGDTAMYLCATSRGNAGEKLFFGSGTQLSVL.

V is TRBV20-1 and J is TRBJ1-2; possible D gene TRBD1, 5 bases. From germline, CDR1 is DFQATT and CDR2 SNEGSKA (reference sequence). The CDR3 covers 10 residues. Trimming removed 5 bases at V and 7 bases at J, with 8 bases between. For the CDR3, the DNA is TGCAGTGCTCCTCAGGGTGGCTACACCTTC. Translation: CSAPQGGYTF.

This chain joins TRBV5-6 and TRBJ1-5; weak D call: TRBD1 (5 bases). Germline V gene lookup returns CDR1 SGHDT and CDR2 YYEEEE. Trimming left V 2 bases short and J 2 bases short, with 8 bases between. The CDR3 is 14 amino acids. The CDR3 spells CASSLGVGNQPQHF. The CDR3 DNA follows: TGTGCCAGCAGCTTAGGGGTCGGCAATCAGCCCCAGCATTTT.

V and J are TRBV19 and TRBJ1-1; D uncertain. This CDR3 has 13 residues. V lost 4 bases to trimming and J lost 5 bases, with 11 bases between them. CDR1 LNHDA and CDR2 SQIVND come from the germline V gene (reference sequence). CDR3 amino acids: CASSKERDTEAFF. In DNA, the CDR3 is TGTGCCAGTAGTAAAGAAAGGGATACTGAAGCTTTCTTT.

The CDR3 loop is CASSLGRGYGYTF. CDR3 sequence (DNA): TGTGCCAGCAGCTTGGGACGTGGCTATGGCTACACCTTC. The rearrangement joins TRBV11-2 to TRBJ1-2; possible D gene TRBD1, 5 bases. The germline gives CDR1 SGHAT, CDR2 FQNNGV. The CDR3 is made up of 13 amino acids. V was trimmed by 3 bases and J by 4 bases, leaving 9 bases between them.

The chain is built from TRBV4-1 and TRBJ1-4; D remains unclear. CDR1 is MGHRA and CDR2 is YSYEKL in the germline V gene. The ends were cut back, 6 bases at V and 8 bases at J, with 13 bases in the middle. The CDR3 is 13 amino acids. In nucleotides, the CDR3 is TGCGCCAGCAGTCCTATGGTTCGGGAAAAACTGTTTTTT. It translates to CASSPMVREKLFF.

This chain links TRBV7-9 with TRBJ1-3; D not certain. This CDR3 is 11 amino acids long. V lost 11 bases, J lost 3 bases, and 8 bases lay in between. The germline CDR1 and CDR2 sequences are SEHNR and FQNEAQ (reference sequence). DNA of the CDR3: TGTGCCGTCCGATTTGGAAACACCATATATTTT. The encoded protein is CAVRFGNTIYF.

The chain uses TRBV7-2 and TRBJ1-5, with D hard to call. There are 13 residues in the CDR3. Germline-derived CDR1 and CDR2 are SGHTA and FQGNSA. Trimming stripped 0 bases from V and 1 base from J, with 1 base between. CDR3 sequence: CASSLASNQPQHF. Here the CDR3 DNA reads TGTGCCAGCAGCTTAGCCAGCAATCAGCCCCAGCATTTT.

As concerns this clone: Other nucleotide sequences from this sample produce the same CDR3. The chain links TRBV7-8 to TRBJ2-3; D is undetermined. The CDR3 has 12 amino acids. Germline CDR1 is SGHVS and CDR2 is FQNEAQ. Trimming stripped 5 bases from V and 2 bases from J, with 5 bases between. CDR3 sequence: CASSPFTDTQYF. CDR3 coding DNA: TGTGCCAGCAGCCCGTTCACAGATACGCAGTATTTT.

The V gene is TRBV3-1 (or the pseudogene TRBV3-2), the J gene TRBJ2-7; the D gene is possibly TRBD2 (5 bases). The V gene's germline CDR1 is LGHDT and CDR2 YNNKEL (reference sequence). V lost 1 base, J lost 3 bases, and 10 bases lay in between. The CDR3 is 14 residues long. The CDR3 is CASSQVAGGYEQYF. Here the CDR3 DNA reads TGTGCCAGCAGCCAAGTGGCCGGAGGCTACGAGCAGTACTTC.

The chain recombines TRBV28 with TRBJ2-1; 14 positions match TRBD2. V was clipped by 4 bases and J by 6 bases; unmatched bases: 11. The CDR3 runs 18 residues. Germline lookup yields CDR1 MDHEN and CDR2 SYDVKM. The CDR3 DNA reads as TGTGCCAGCAGTTCCCTTACTGGGACTAGCGGGAGCTCCAATGAGCAGTTCTTC. Translated: CASSSLTGTSGSSNEQFF.

This rearrangement joins TRBV27 to TRBJ2-1, with D unclear. This CDR3 is 12 amino acids long. The V end lost 3 bases, the J end lost 8 bases, and 8 bases lay between the germline ends. Germline V gene lookup returns CDR1 MNHEY and CDR2 SMNVEV (reference sequence). This chain's CDR3 is CASSFIGDEQFF. The CDR3 DNA reads TGTGCCAGCAGTTTTATCGGTGATGAGCAGTTCTTC.

This clone was observed once. The V gene is TRBV7-9, the J gene TRBJ1-1; D call uncertain. V was clipped by 6 bases and J by 8 bases, with 13 bases between them. The CDR3 contains 12 residues. Germline V gene lookup returns CDR1 SEHNR and CDR2 FQNEAQ (reference sequence). The CDR3 region is CASRPSRAEAFF. DNA for the CDR3: TGTGCCAGCAGACCCAGCCGGGCCGAAGCTTTCTTT.

This chain uses TRBV7-8 with TRBJ1-6; TRBD1 aligns across 8 bases. Looked up from germline, CDR1 is SGHVS and CDR2 is FQNEAQ. The J segment lost 6 bases and the V segment lost 1 base, leaving 8 bases of the junction unmatched. The CDR3 is 17 amino acids. The CDR3 region has the DNA TGTGCCAGCAGCTTAGGGGCCGGGACAGGCACTAATTCACCCCTCCACTTT. This gives the protein CASSLGAGTGTNSPLHF.

The chain couples TRBV29-1 to TRBJ2-7; 11 bases match TRBD1. From germline, CDR1 is SQVTM and CDR2 ANQGSEA. The J segment lost 4 bases and the V segment lost 5 bases, leaving 7 bases of the junction unmatched. The CDR3 is 14 amino acids. CDR3: CSVYLDRGPYEQYF. CDR3 in DNA: TGCAGCGTTTACCTGGACAGGGGGCCTTACGAGCAGTACTTC.

This rearrangement joins TRBV27 to TRBJ2-7; D could derive from TRBD1 or TRBD2 (5 bases each). This CDR3 has 16 amino acids. V was pared by 2 bases and J by 5 bases, with 19 bases between. Germline-derived CDR1 and CDR2 are MNHEY and SMNVEV (reference sequence). Written as DNA, the CDR3 is TGTGCCAGCAGTTTAATTTGGACAAGGGACGGGGACGAGCAGTACTTC. It codes for CASSLIWTRDGDEQYF.

J is TRBJ2-1 and V is TRBV28, with 7 bases lining up with TRBD2. Germline V gene data show CDR1 as MDHEN and CDR2 as SYDVKM. The CDR3 spans 16 residues. The V gene end was trimmed by 3 bases and the J gene end by 4 bases; junction bases not matched to a gene: 9. The CDR3 DNA reads as TGTGCCAGCAGTTTTCTAGTTAGCGGGTTATACAATGAGCAGTTCTTC. It yields the protein CASSFLVSGLYNEQFF.

This clone was seen a single time. This chain joins TRBV24-1 and TRBJ2-3; 9 nucleotides agree with TRBD2. This CDR3 spans 17 amino acids. V trimming: 4 bases; J trimming: 1 base; junction bases outside the gene matches: 8. Germline CDR1 KGHDR, CDR2 SFDVKD. In DNA, the CDR3 is TGTGCCACCAGTGAGCCGCCGGGACTAGCAGGCACAGATACGCAGTATTTT. It translates to CATSEPPGLAGTDTQYF.

The chain is built from TRBV7-9 and TRBJ1-2, with D possibly TRBD1 on 5 matching bases. Germline V gives CDR1 SEHNR, CDR2 FQNEAQ (reference sequence). V lost 3 bases, J lost 8 bases, and 19 bases lay in between. This CDR3 has 15 amino acids. CDR3: CASSFLAGRQYGYTF. CDR3 in DNA: TGTGCCAGCAGCTTTCTGGCAGGGAGACAATACGGCTACACCTTC.

This clone was counted only a few times. The chain couples TRBV9 to TRBJ2-5; D uncertain. The germline V and J ends were trimmed by 1 base and 1 base, with 11 bases remaining between them. CDR3 length equals 15 residues. Germline V gene sequence: CDR1 SGDLS, CDR2 YYNGEE. The CDR3 bases are TGTGCCAGCAGCGTAACCCATAGACTCCAAGAGACCCAGTACTTC. It translates to CASSVTHRLQETQYF.

The chain carries TRBV28 and TRBJ2-3, with a weak D call TRBD1 (6 bases). In germline, CDR1 is MDHEN, CDR2 SYDVKM. V was pared by 5 bases and J by 3 bases, with 9 bases between. This CDR3 spans 13 amino acids. As DNA, the CDR3 is TGTGCCAGCAGTCGGGACAATACAGATACGCAGTATTTT. Translating gives CASSRDNTDTQYF.

The chain carries TRBV7-8 and TRBJ2-7, with 8 positions matching TRBD1. Germline values: CDR1 SGHVS, CDR2 FQNEAQ. V was clipped by 5 bases and J by 2 bases; unmatched bases: 8. The CDR3 totals 15 residues. CDR3 loop: CASSPDRGLPYEQYF. Written as DNA, the CDR3 is TGTGCCAGCAGCCCCGACAGGGGACTTCCCTACGAGCAGTACTTC.

This clone was found a few times. Here the CDR3 reads CASSHRAGGAYEQYF. The CDR3 nucleotides are TGTGCCAGCAGCCATCGAGCGGGAGGGGCCTACGAGCAGTACTTC. The chain combines TRBV14 with TRBJ2-7, with TRBD2 matching 10 bases. V shed 3 bases and J 2 bases; nucleotides not matched to a gene: 4. This CDR3 has 15 amino acids. Germline-derived CDR1 and CDR2 are SGHDN and FVKESK.